This TCR beta chain originates from a study of T cell responses to AZD1222 COVID-19 vaccine. Regarding the study as a whole: Possibly, clonal diversity was underestimated; donors were largely white British and included more females. There were vaccine-associated CD4 TCRs across spike, dominant at 160-218 and 743-854. No repertoire was sampled before or during the peak T cell response, only after it.

In its sample, this clone was seen a few times. Its antigen is unknown. Trimming cost V 3 bases and J 4 bases; bases outside gene matches: 4. Germline V gene sequence: CDR1 SGDLS, CDR2 YYNGEE. The CDR3 is 14 amino acids. TCRdb keeps only in-frame clones here, not all; method: immunoSEQ multiplex PCR. The sample has 130,000 to 150,000 clones, 70% to 90% seen once; the top ten hold roughly 5.1%. The source was peripheral blood, collected 28 days after the second AZD1222 dose. The gene calls are TRBV9 and TRBJ2-3, with 8 bases fitting TRBD1. The receptor comes from an adult who received the AZD1222 COVID-19 vaccine. CDR3 nucleotide sequence: TGTGCCAGCAGCGACGGACAGGGATCAGATACGCAGTATTTT. It translates to CASSDGQGSDTQYF.